Sequencing of this T cell receptor (beta chain) was carried out in a study of beta chain features in type 1 diabetes. Across the whole study: Sorted cells, about 99 million in number, were examined across all samples. Study-wide results and caveats: Still unanswered here is whether HLA type influences TCRB rearrangement. Moderate but significant shortening of TCRB CDR3s was recorded in all four CD4+ subsets from Type 1 diabetes patients. Type 1 diabetes patients had VDJ junctions that carried fewer insertions and more deletions.

Looked up from germline, CDR1 is GTSNPN and CDR2 is SVGIG (reference sequence). Trimming removed 2 bases from V and 2 bases from J; junction bases left unmatched: 7. The CDR3 covers 15 residues. Comments on this clone: The antigen is not known. Other DNA sequences in this sample translate to the same CDR3.

The whole isolated RNA underwent reverse transcription, so sequencing captured expressed TCRB transcripts. Measured with immunoSEQ multiplex PCR; TCRdb has only the in-frame clones, and not every one. This table holds hundreds of thousands of clones, more than 12% found once. The chain links TRBV30 to TRBJ2-3; 7 nucleotides line up with TRBD2. The source is a man between 18 and 29 years old with type 1 diabetes. Specimen: naive CD4+ T cells from blood. CDR3 coding DNA: TGTGCCTGGAGTAAAGGTCTAGCGGACACAGATACGCAGTATTTT. Protein product: CAWSKGLADTDTQYF.